A selection of T cell receptor beta chains follows, all from one sample in a study of T cell responses to AZD1222 COVID-19 vaccine. Assay: immunoSEQ multiplex PCR; the TCRdb copy retains only in-frame clones and omits some. The sample lists 75,000 to 100,000 clones, around 89% occurring once. The material sequenced was peripheral blood, taken on day 0 of AZD1222 vaccination. Receptors were obtained from an adult in good health. Each CDR3 is given with its conserved first and last residue. The D gene is left open where the match is weak. Size values are once, few and many counts, or a class for expanded clones, and some rows have none.

16	TRBD2	NA	TRBV24-1	TRBJ2-3	CATSGVSGGDTDTQYF	TGTGCCACCAGTGGGGTAAGCGGGGGGGACACAGATACGCAGTATTTT
14	NA	NA	TRBV5-4	TRBJ1-2	CASSLDRANYGYTF	TGTGCCAGCAGCTTGGACAGGGCTAACTATGGCTACACCTTC
15	NA	NA	TRBV19	TRBJ1-5	CAIPRRGRGNQPQHF	TGTGCCATTCCGCGGCGGGGCAGGGGCAATCAGCCCCAGCATTTT
14	TRBD2	NA	TRBV5-4	TRBJ2-7	CASSPTGGLYEQYF	TGTGCCAGCAGCCCCACGGGGGGGCTCTACGAGCAGTACTTC
14	TRBD2	NA	TRBV15	TRBJ2-7	CATRGLAGNYEQYF	TGTGCCACCAGGGGACTAGCGGGGAACTACGAGCAGTACTTC
15	TRBD2	once	TRBV7-2	TRBJ2-5	CASSLAQRGQETQYF	TGTGCCAGCAGCTTAGCTCAGCGGGGTCAAGAGACCCAGTACTTC
14	NA	NA	TRBV7-2	TRBJ2-7	CASSPDRQTYEQYF	TGTGCCAGCAGCCCGGACAGACAGACCTACGAGCAGTACTTC
13	NA	NA	TRBV5-4	TRBJ1-2	CASKAVNNYGYTF	TGTGCCAGCAAGGCAGTCAACAACTATGGCTACACCTTC
18	NA	NA	TRBV5-4	TRBJ2-1	CASSLDNSLTVRDNEQFF	TGTGCCAGCAGCTTAGACAATTCCCTAACGGTTAGGGACAATGAGCAGTTCTTC
12	NA	NA	TRBV13	TRBJ2-5	CASSSMKETQYF	TGTGCCAGCAGCTCGATGAAGGAGACCCAGTACTTC
16	NA	NA	TRBV6-2/TRBV6-3	TRBJ2-1	CASSSRGAGSYNEQFF	TGTGCCAGCAGTTCAAGGGGGGCCGGGTCCTACAATGAGCAGTTCTTC
14	NA	NA	TRBV7-2	TRBJ1-4	CASSSDSTVGKLFF	TGTGCCAGCAGCTCGGACAGTACCGTGGGGAAACTGTTTTTT
13	NA	NA	TRBV14	TRBJ2-7	CASSRQKDGEQYF	TGTGCCAGCAGCCGCCAAAAAGATGGCGAGCAGTACTTC
15	TRBD1	NA	TRBV4-2	TRBJ2-7	CASSQGGQGADEQYF	TGTGCCAGCAGCCAAGGGGGGCAGGGGGCGGACGAGCAGTACTTC
15	NA	NA	TRBV3-1/TRBV3-2	TRBJ1-5	CASSQDTVLNQPQHF	TGTGCCAGCAGCCAGGACACCGTCCTCAATCAGCCCCAGCATTTT
13	NA	NA	TRBV19	TRBJ1-1	CASRNGQIPEAFF	TGTGCCAGTAGGAACGGACAGATCCCTGAAGCTTTCTTT
17	NA	NA	TRBV5-3	TRBJ1-1	CARSLLTGARRNTEAFF	TGTGCCAGAAGCCTTCTAACGGGAGCGCGTAGGAACACTGAAGCTTTCTTT
17	NA	NA	TRBV2	TRBJ2-2	CASSEARGRPNTGELFF	TGTGCCAGCAGTGAAGCTCGAGGCAGGCCGAACACCGGGGAGCTGTTTTTT
19	TRBD1	NA	TRBV19	TRBJ1-5	CASSIDLLARGNSNQPQHF	TGTGCCAGTAGTATAGATCTATTAGCCAGGGGGAATAGCAATCAGCCCCAGCATTTT
14	NA	NA	TRBV6-4	TRBJ2-2	CASATDTATGELFF	TGTGCCAGCGCTACGGACACGGCCACCGGGGAGCTGTTTTTT
13	NA	NA	TRBV7-2	TRBJ2-5	CASSRDLAETQYF	TGTGCCAGCAGCCGGGACCTGGCAGAGACCCAGTACTTC
14	NA	NA	TRBV5-1	TRBJ2-1	CASSLGTSYNEQFF	TGCGCCAGCAGCTTAGGGACCTCCTACAATGAGCAGTTCTTC
15	NA	NA	TRBV5-4	TRBJ1-2	CASSLLWAENYGYTF	TGTGCCAGCAGCTTGTTATGGGCAGAGAACTATGGCTACACCTTC
13	NA	NA	TRBV4-3	TRBJ1-1	CASSPTGNTEAFF	TGCGCCAGCAGCCCGACAGGGAACACTGAAGCTTTCTTT
13	NA	NA	TRBV18	TRBJ2-5	CASSPGFGETQYF	TGTGCCAGCTCACCAGGGTTCGGAGAGACCCAGTACTTC
12	NA	NA	TRBV7-8	TRBJ1-6	CASRSPGSPLHF	TGTGCCAGCAGGTCTCCGGGATCACCCCTCCACTTT
13	NA	NA	TRBV4-1	TRBJ2-7	CASSQDRPNEQYF	TGCGCCAGCAGCCAAGATAGGCCAAACGAGCAGTACTTC
13	NA	once	TRBV5-4	TRBJ1-6	CASSSRIGSPLHF	TGTGCCAGCAGCTCGAGGATCGGATCACCCCTCCACTTT
19	NA	NA	TRBV7-9	TRBJ2-7	CASSPQITGRSTSLYEQYF	TGTGCCAGCAGCCCGCAGATTACGGGTAGGAGCACGTCGCTATACGAGCAGTACTTC
15	TRBD2	NA	TRBV14	TRBJ2-1	CASSHGTSGGNEQFF	TGTGCCAGCAGCCACGGGACTAGCGGGGGTAATGAGCAGTTCTTC
16	NA	once	TRBV7-6	TRBJ1-1	CASSLAAGEVSTEAFF	TGTGCCAGCAGCTTAGCCGCCGGGGAGGTGAGCACTGAAGCTTTCTTT
14	NA	NA	TRBV5-1	TRBJ1-1	CASSLNRRNTEAFF	TGCGCCAGCAGCTTGAACAGGCGGAACACTGAAGCTTTCTTT
18	NA	NA	TRBV19	TRBJ1-6	CASSIATGLGAGDSPLHF	TGTGCCAGTAGTATAGCTACAGGGTTGGGGGCTGGAGATTCACCCCTCCACTTT
16	TRBD1	NA	TRBV30	TRBJ1-2	CAWSVFGQGARYGYTF	TGTGCCTGGAGTGTATTTGGACAGGGGGCCCGCTATGGCTACACCTTC
16	NA	NA	TRBV11-2	TRBJ1-1	CASSLDLIGVGTEAFF	TGTGCCAGCAGCTTAGATCTCATAGGGGTGGGCACTGAAGCTTTCTTT
14	NA	NA	TRBV4-1	TRBJ1-2	CASSQDPRGYGYTF	TGCGCCAGCAGCCAAGACCCCAGGGGCTATGGCTACACCTTC
13	NA	NA	TRBV10-3	TRBJ1-5	CAISVRAGQPQHF	TGTGCCATCAGTGTAAGGGCTGGTCAGCCCCAGCATTTT
15	NA	NA	TRBV4-1	TRBJ1-6	CASSQDPGPYSPLHF	TGCGCCAGCAGCCAAGATCCGGGGCCCTATTCACCCCTCCACTTT
14	NA	NA	TRBV5-4	TRBJ2-3	CASNRGASTDTQYF	TGTGCCAGCAATCGGGGGGCGAGCACAGATACGCAGTATTTT
17	TRBD1	NA	TRBV6-2/TRBV6-3	TRBJ1-5	CASSYIPRTGFNQPQHF	TGTGCCAGCAGTTACATCCCCAGGACAGGGTTCAATCAGCCCCAGCATTTT
13	NA	NA	TRBV6-6	TRBJ1-1	CASSGGWGTEAFF	TGTGCCAGCAGTGGGGGCTGGGGCACTGAAGCTTTCTTT
19	TRBD1	NA	TRBV4-2	TRBJ1-1	CASSQESGGGEGRNTEAFF	TGTGCCAGCAGCCAAGAATCAGGGGGGGGCGAAGGTCGGAACACTGAAGCTTTCTTT
14	NA	NA	TRBV7-3	TRBJ2-2	CASSLIGQIGELFF	TGTGCCAGCAGCTTAATAGGACAGATCGGGGAGCTGTTTTTT
15	NA	NA	TRBV7-9	TRBJ2-2	CASSLWGGITGELFF	TGTGCCAGCAGCTTATGGGGCGGTATCACCGGGGAGCTGTTTTTT
14	NA	NA	TRBV21-1	TRBJ1-2	CASSKDFWVPGYTF	TGTGCCAGCAGCAAAGATTTCTGGGTACCTGGCTACACCTTC
16	TRBD2	NA	TRBV6-4	TRBJ2-3	CASSDEAGGNTDTQYF	TGTGCCAGCAGTGACGAGGCGGGGGGAAACACAGATACGCAGTATTTT
17	NA	NA	TRBV9	TRBJ1-5	CASSRGADTSYSQPQHF	TGTGCCAGCAGCCGGGGGGCAGACACGTCGTATAGTCAGCCCCAGCATTTT
13	TRBD1	once	TRBV12-3/TRBV12-4	TRBJ1-1	CASSRQGPTEAFF	TGTGCCAGCAGCCGACAGGGCCCCACTGAAGCTTTCTTT
13	NA	NA	TRBV5-4	TRBJ1-1	CASTRDGNTEAFF	TGTGCCAGCACCCGGGACGGAAACACTGAAGCTTTCTTT
15	NA	NA	TRBV13	TRBJ1-3	CASSLEDRPGNTIYF	TGTGCCAGCAGCTTAGAGGACAGACCTGGAAACACCATATATTTT
14	TRBD1	NA	TRBV19	TRBJ2-7	CASSAGTGSGEQYF	TGTGCCAGTAGTGCCGGGACAGGCTCCGGCGAGCAGTACTTC
13	TRBD1	few	TRBV6-5	TRBJ2-7	CASSRDRAREQYF	TGTGCCAGCAGCCGGGACAGGGCTAGGGAGCAGTACTTC
15	TRBD2	NA	TRBV2	TRBJ2-3	CASSPWTSGTDTQYF	TGTGCCAGCAGTCCTTGGACTAGCGGCACAGATACGCAGTATTTT
14	NA	NA	TRBV3-1/TRBV3-2	TRBJ1-5	CASSQFRSNQPQHF	TGTGCCAGCAGCCAATTTCGTAGCAATCAGCCCCAGCATTTT
15	NA	NA	TRBV4-3	TRBJ1-3	CASSQEGWSGNTIYF	TGCGCCAGCAGCCAAGAAGGATGGTCTGGAAACACCATATATTTT
13	TRBD2	few	TRBV11-3	TRBJ2-1	CASSLASGNEQFF	TGTGCCAGCAGCTTAGCTAGCGGCAATGAGCAGTTCTTC
15	NA	NA	TRBV2	TRBJ1-4	CASSEDGQVGEKLFF	TGTGCCAGCAGTGAAGATGGTCAGGTTGGGGAAAAACTGTTTTTT